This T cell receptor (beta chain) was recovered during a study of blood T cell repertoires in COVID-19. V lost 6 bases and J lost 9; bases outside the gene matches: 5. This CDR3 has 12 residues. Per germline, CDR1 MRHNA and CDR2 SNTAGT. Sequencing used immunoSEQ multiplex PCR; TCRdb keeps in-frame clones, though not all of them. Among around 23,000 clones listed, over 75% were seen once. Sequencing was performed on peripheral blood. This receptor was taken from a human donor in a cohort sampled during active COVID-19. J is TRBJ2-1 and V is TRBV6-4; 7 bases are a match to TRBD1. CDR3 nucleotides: TGTGCCAGCAGCCCCACAGGGGTTGAGCAGTTCTTC. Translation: CASSPTGVEQFF.